Sequencing of this T cell receptor beta chain was carried out in a study of Graves' ophthalmopathy and Graves' hyperthyroidism. The CDR3 extends over 13 amino acids. Germline lookup yields CDR1 ENHRY and CDR2 SYGVKD. All donors with ophthalmopathy were recorded as having moderate-to-severe activity, CAS ≥3, NOSPECS ≥4 and a duration under 3 months. The starting material, approximately 10 ml of fresh peripheral blood, provided the PBMCs. In its sample, this clonotype was seen many times. The antigen is not known. At one boundary the junction diverges from the germline segment, which might be a read error. Study-wide results and limits: Most expanded clonotypes from thyroid (those above 0.001 frequency) were also found in blood.

CDR3 regions of TCR beta were amplified from RNA transcripts. HTBI primers were used in a first-round RT-PCR, which preceded a second-round multiplex PCR. TCRdb called the multiplex PCR reads again in MiXCR, with one record for every CDR3 protein. The sample lists 650,000 to 800,000 distinct CDR3 sequences; about 40% were seen once. The chain is built from TRBV10-3 and TRBJ2-5, with D perhaps given as TRBD1 or TRBD2 (6 bases each). The source is an adult man with Graves' ophthalmopathy. The sample was peripheral blood. The CDR3 DNA follows: TGTGCCAGCAGTGAATTAGGGGGGGAGACCCAGTACTTC. It encodes CASSELGGETQYF.